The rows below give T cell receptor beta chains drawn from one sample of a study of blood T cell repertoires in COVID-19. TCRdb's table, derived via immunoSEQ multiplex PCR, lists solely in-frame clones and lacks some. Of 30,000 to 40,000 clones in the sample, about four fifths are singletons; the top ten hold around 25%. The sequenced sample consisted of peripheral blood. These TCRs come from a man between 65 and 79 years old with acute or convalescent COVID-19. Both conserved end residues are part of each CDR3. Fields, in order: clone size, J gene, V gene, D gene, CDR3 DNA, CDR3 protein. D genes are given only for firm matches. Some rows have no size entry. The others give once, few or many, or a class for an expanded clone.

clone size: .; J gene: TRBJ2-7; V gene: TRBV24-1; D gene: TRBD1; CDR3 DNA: TGTGCCACCAGTACTCCAGACAGGGCTTACGAGCAGTACTTC; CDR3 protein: CATSTPDRAYEQYF
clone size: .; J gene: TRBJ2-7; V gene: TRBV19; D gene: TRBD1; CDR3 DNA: TGTGCCAGTAGTATTATGCAAACGGGACAGGGAACCTACGAGCAGTACTTC; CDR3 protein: CASSIMQTGQGTYEQYF
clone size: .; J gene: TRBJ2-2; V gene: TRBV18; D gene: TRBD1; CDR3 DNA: TGTGCCAGCTCACCCCCGACAGGGGGAAACACCGGGGAGCTGTTTTTT; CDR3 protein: CASSPPTGGNTGELFF
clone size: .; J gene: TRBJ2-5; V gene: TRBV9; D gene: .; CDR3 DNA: TGTGCCAGCAGCAATCTACAGGGGGGGGAGACCCAGTACTTC; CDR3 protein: CASSNLQGGETQYF
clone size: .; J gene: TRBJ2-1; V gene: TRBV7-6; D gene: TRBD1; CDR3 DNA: TGTGCCAGCAGCTTAGTAGGGGGCAAGGTGTCCAATGAGCAGTTCTTC; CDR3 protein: CASSLVGGKVSNEQFF
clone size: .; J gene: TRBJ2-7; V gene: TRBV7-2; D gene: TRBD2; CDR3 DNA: TGTGCCAGCAGTTTAGCTAGCGGCACTCCATACGAGCAGTACTTC; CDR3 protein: CASSLASGTPYEQYF
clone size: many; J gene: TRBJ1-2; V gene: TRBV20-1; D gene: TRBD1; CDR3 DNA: TGCAGTGCTAGTCCCGGGACAGGGCGAGGAGGCTACACCTTC; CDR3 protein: CSASPGTGRGGYTF
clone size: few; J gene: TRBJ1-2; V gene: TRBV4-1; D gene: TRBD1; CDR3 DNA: TGCGCCAGCAGCCAAGATCCCCCCGACAGGGTCTATGGCTACACCTTC; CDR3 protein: CASSQDPPDRVYGYTF
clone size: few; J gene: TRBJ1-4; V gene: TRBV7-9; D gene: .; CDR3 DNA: TGTGCCAGCAGCTTCTCGGGGTCAGACGATGAAAAACTGTTTTTT; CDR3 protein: CASSFSGSDDEKLFF
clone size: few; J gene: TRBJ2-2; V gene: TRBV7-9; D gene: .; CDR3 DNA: TGTGCCAGCAGTCCAATACTTAACACCGGGGAGCTGTTTTTT; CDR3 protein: CASSPILNTGELFF
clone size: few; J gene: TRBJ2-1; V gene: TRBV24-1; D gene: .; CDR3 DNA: TGTGCCACCAGTGACTTTTACAATGAGCAGTTCTTC; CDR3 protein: CATSDFYNEQFF
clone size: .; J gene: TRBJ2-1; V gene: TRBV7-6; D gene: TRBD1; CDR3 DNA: TGTGCCAGCAGCCCAGGGGGTAGCGCTTCAAATGAGCAGTTCTTC; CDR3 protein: CASSPGGSASNEQFF
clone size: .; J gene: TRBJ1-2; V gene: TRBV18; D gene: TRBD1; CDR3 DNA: TGTGCCAGCTCACCGAAGACAGGGTACTATGGCTACACCTTC; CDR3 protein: CASSPKTGYYGYTF
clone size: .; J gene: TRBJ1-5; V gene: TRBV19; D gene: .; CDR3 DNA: TGTGCCAGTAGACGCGATAGCAATCAGCCCCAGCATTTT; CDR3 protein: CASRRDSNQPQHF
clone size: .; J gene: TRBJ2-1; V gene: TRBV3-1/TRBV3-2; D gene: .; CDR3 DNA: TGTGCCAGCAGCCAAGAGTACGCGTCCTACAATGAGCAGTTCTTC; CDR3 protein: CASSQEYASYNEQFF
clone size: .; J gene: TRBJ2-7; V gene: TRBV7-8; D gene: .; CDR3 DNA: TGTGCCAGCTCCATTACTCCCGCGCGGGAGCAGTACTTC; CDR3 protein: CASSITPAREQYF
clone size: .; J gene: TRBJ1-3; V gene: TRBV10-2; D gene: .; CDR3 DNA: TGCGCCAGCAGTGAGACGTCAACAGTCGGAAACACCATATATTTT; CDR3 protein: CASSETSTVGNTIYF
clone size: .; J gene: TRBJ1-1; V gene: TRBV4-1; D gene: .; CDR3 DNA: TGCGCCAGCAGCCAAGAGGCGCGGCCGTGGGACACTGAAGCTTTCTTT; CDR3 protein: CASSQEARPWDTEAFF
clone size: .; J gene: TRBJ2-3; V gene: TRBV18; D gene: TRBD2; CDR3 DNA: TGTGCCAGCTCACCACCGGGACTAGCGGCCACAGATACGCAGTATTTT; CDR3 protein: CASSPPGLAATDTQYF
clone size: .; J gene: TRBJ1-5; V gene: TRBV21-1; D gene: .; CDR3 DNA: TGTGCCAGCAGCCTCCCCAAGGACCCTCAGGGACAGGGGTTTCAGCCCCAGCATTTT; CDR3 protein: CASSLPKDPQGQGFQPQHF
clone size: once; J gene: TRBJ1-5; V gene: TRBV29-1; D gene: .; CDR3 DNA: TGCAGCGTTGAGGGGAGTGTTGGGCAGCCCCAGCATTTT; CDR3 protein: CSVEGSVGQPQHF
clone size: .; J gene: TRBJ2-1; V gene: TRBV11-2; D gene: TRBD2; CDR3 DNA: TGTGCCAGCAGCTTAGGGCTAGCGGGAGTTAATGAGCAGTTCTTC; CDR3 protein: CASSLGLAGVNEQFF
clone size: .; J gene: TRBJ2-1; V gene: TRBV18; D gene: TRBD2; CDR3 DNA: TGTGCCAGCTCACCGAGACTAGCGGGAGGGAGGGGTGAGCAGTTCTTC; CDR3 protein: CASSPRLAGGRGEQFF
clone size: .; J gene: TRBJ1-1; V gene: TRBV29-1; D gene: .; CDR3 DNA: TGCAGCTTCTCAGGGGTCCCCACTGAAGCTTTCTTT; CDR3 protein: CSFSGVPTEAFF
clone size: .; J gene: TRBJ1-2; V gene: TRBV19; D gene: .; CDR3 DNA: TGTGCCAGTAGGAGCCAGGGGACCTATGGCTACACCTTC; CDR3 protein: CASRSQGTYGYTF
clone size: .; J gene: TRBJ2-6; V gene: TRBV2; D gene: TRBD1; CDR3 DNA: TGTGCCAGCCGGGGGACAGGGGGATCAGGGGCCAACGTCCTGACTTTC; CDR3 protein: CASRGTGGSGANVLTF
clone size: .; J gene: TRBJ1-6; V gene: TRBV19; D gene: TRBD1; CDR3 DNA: TGTGCCAGTAGGCAGGACCGGGACAGGGGGCATTCACCCCTCCACTTT; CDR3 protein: CASRQDRDRGHSPLHF
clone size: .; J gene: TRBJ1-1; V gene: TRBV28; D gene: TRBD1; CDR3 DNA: TGTGCCAGCAGTTTCCCCGGACAGGAAGGTTGGGCTTTCTTT; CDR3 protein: CASSFPGQEGWAFF
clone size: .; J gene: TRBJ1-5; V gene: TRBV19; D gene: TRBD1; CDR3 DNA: TGTGCCAGTAGGGGGGGAGGAACAGGGGAAGACTATAGCAATCAGCCCCAGCATTTT; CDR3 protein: CASRGGGTGEDYSNQPQHF
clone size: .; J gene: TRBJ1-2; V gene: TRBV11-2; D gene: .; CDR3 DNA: TGTGCCAGCAGCTTAGGGACAGCCTACACCTTC; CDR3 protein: CASSLGTAYTF